A selection of T cell receptor beta chains follows, all from one sample in a study of cytomegalovirus exposure and HLA in healthy donors. This table comes from immunoSEQ multiplex PCR, and its TCRdb copy is limited to in-frame clones, with some not included. The sample records 65,000 to 85,000 clones, 75% to 90% being singletons. The sample taken for sequencing was PBMCs. Source of these receptors: a woman under 40 in good health and CMV-seronegative. CDR3s include the opening cysteine and the closing phenylalanine or tryptophan. The D gene is left open where the match is weak. Size tells how often a clone was seen (once, few, many) or the class of an expanded clone, and some rows leave it out.

J,size,D,V,CDR3,DNA
TRBJ2-1,NA,TRBD2,TRBV11-3,CASSLRVSGGEQFF,TGTGCCAGCAGCTTAAGGGTTAGCGGGGGTGAGCAGTTCTTC
TRBJ2-3,NA,TRBD2,TRBV12-5,CASGLGTSGSSTDTQYF,TGTGCTAGTGGTTTGGGGACTAGCGGGAGTAGCACAGATACGCAGTATTTT
TRBJ2-3,NA,TRBD2,TRBV7-3,CASSLKLGREPDTQYF,TGTGCCAGCAGCTTAAAGCTTGGGCGGGAGCCAGATACGCAGTATTTT
TRBJ2-7,NA,TRBD2,TRBV7-2,CASSAMGGSQYF,TGTGCCAGCAGCGCTATGGGCGGGAGCCAGTACTTC
TRBJ2-1,NA,TRBD2,TRBV7-9,CASSLGFGTSETYNEQFF,TGTGCCAGCAGCTTAGGCTTCGGGACTAGCGAGACCTACAATGAGCAGTTCTTC
TRBJ2-4,NA,NA,TRBV29-1,CSVEEPRAKNIQYF,TGCAGCGTTGAAGAGCCGCGGGCCAAAAACATTCAGTACTTC
TRBJ2-7,NA,NA,TRBV11-3,CASSLVYDSYEQYF,TGTGCCAGCAGCTTAGTCTATGATTCCTACGAGCAGTACTTC
TRBJ2-7,once,TRBD2,TRBV2,CASSPRTSGSYEQYF,TGTGCCAGCAGTCCCAGGACTAGCGGGAGCTACGAGCAGTACTTC
TRBJ1-4,few,NA,TRBV2,CASSEWGGKLFF,TGTGCCAGCAGTGAATGGGGAGGAAAACTGTTTTTT
TRBJ2-7,NA,TRBD2,TRBV4-3,CASSTALAGTYEQYF,TGCGCCAGCAGCACCGCCCTAGCGGGAACCTACGAGCAGTACTTC
TRBJ2-7,NA,NA,TRBV7-3,CASSQGGGYEQYF,TGTGCCAGCAGCCAAGGCGGCGGCTACGAGCAGTACTTC
TRBJ2-7,NA,NA,TRBV19,CAGLEALPYEQYF,TGTGCCGGACTTGAGGCCTTGCCCTACGAGCAGTACTTC
TRBJ2-2,NA,NA,TRBV19,CASSIDRFLTGILNTGELFF,TGTGCCAGTAGTATAGACCGCTTCCTAACAGGGATCCTTAACACCGGGGAGCTGTTTTTT
TRBJ1-4,NA,NA,TRBV5-4,CASSLAGVLSNEKLFF,TGTGCCAGCAGCTTGGCAGGGGTCTTATCTAATGAAAAACTGTTTTTT
TRBJ1-5,NA,NA,TRBV19,CASSMSSNQPQHF,TGTGCCAGTAGTATGAGTAGCAATCAGCCCCAGCATTTT
TRBJ2-3,NA,TRBD2,TRBV30,CAWGGLAAYTDTQYF,TGTGCCTGGGGAGGCCTAGCGGCGTACACAGATACGCAGTATTTT
TRBJ2-3,NA,NA,TRBV7-3,CASSTGQSDTQYF,TGTGCCAGCAGCACGGGACAATCAGATACGCAGTATTTT
TRBJ2-7,NA,NA,TRBV27,CASSLSGYLEQYF,TGTGCCAGCAGTTTATCGGGCTACCTCGAGCAGTACTTC
TRBJ1-1,NA,TRBD1,TRBV7-9,CASSHGQGDTEAFF,TGTGCCAGCAGCCACGGACAGGGGGACACTGAAGCTTTCTTT
TRBJ2-7,once,NA,TRBV5-6,CASSCRDTRIPTYEQYF,TGTGCCAGCAGCTGCCGGGACACCAGGATCCCTACCTACGAGCAGTACTTC
TRBJ1-1,once,NA,TRBV11-2,CASSLDRDTEAFF,TGTGCCAGCAGCTTAGACAGGGACACTGAAGCTTTCTTT
TRBJ2-1,NA,NA,TRBV19,CATSRDLGRYNEQFF,TGTGCCACAAGTCGGGATCTCGGACGGTACAATGAGCAGTTCTTC
TRBJ1-5,NA,NA,TRBV6-6,CASSYSSGPPQPQHF,TGTGCCAGCAGTTACTCGTCAGGGCCCCCTCAGCCCCAGCATTTT
TRBJ1-4,NA,NA,TRBV4-2,CASSQAQGTNEKLFF,TGTGCCAGCAGCCAGGCTCAGGGGACTAATGAAAAACTGTTTTTT
TRBJ2-7,NA,TRBD2,TRBV4-1,CASSQDWTSFYEQYF,TGCGCCAGCAGCCAAGACTGGACTAGCTTCTACGAGCAGTACTTC
TRBJ2-5,NA,NA,TRBV16,CASSPFLEGQETQYF,TGTGCCAGCAGCCCCTTCTTGGAGGGCCAAGAGACCCAGTACTTC
TRBJ2-2,NA,TRBD2,TRBV28,CASSFGTSFSGELFF,TGTGCCAGCAGTTTTGGGACTAGCTTTTCCGGGGAGCTGTTTTTT
TRBJ1-1,NA,NA,TRBV15,CATSPGQSNTEAFF,TGTGCCACCAGCCCAGGACAGTCGAACACTGAAGCTTTCTTT
TRBJ2-1,NA,TRBD2,TRBV7-2,CASSLGAGTSGGNEQFF,TGTGCCAGCAGCTTAGGGGCCGGGACTAGCGGAGGCAATGAGCAGTTCTTC
TRBJ2-7,NA,NA,TRBV6-1,CASSEGHEQYF,TGTGCCAGCAGTGAAGGGCACGAGCAGTACTTC
TRBJ2-7,NA,TRBD1,TRBV13,CASSLRRTGTGSHEQYF,TGTGCCAGCAGCTTACGAAGAACCGGGACAGGGTCCCACGAGCAGTACTTC
TRBJ2-1,NA,NA,TRBV19,CASSAGSYNEQFF,TGTGCCAGTAGTGCAGGCTCCTACAATGAGCAGTTCTTC
TRBJ1-5,once,NA,TRBV30,CAWTPGGSSNQPQHF,TGTGCCTGGACCCCGGGAGGATCCAGCAATCAGCCCCAGCATTTT
TRBJ2-7,NA,TRBD1,TRBV7-9,CASSSPTYRGEQYF,TGTGCCAGCAGCTCCCCGACTTACAGGGGCGAGCAGTACTTC
TRBJ1-3,NA,NA,TRBV11-2,CASSLDAAGNTIYF,TGTGCCAGCAGCTTAGATGCGGCTGGAAACACCATATATTTT
TRBJ2-7,NA,TRBD2,TRBV29-1,CSAFGGDGAEQYF,TGCAGCGCTTTCGGGGGGGATGGGGCCGAGCAGTACTTC
TRBJ2-2,NA,TRBD2,TRBV28,CASSDRTSGSGGLFF,TGTGCCAGCAGCGATAGGACTAGCGGGTCGGGTGGGCTGTTTTTT
TRBJ2-7,NA,NA,TRBV9,CASSVGDRSYEQYF,TGTGCCAGCAGCGTAGGAGACAGGTCCTACGAGCAGTACTTC
TRBJ2-3,once,NA,TRBV5-1,CASSGTQVSDTDTQYF,TGCGCCAGCAGCGGCACACAGGTCTCCGACACAGATACGCAGTATTTT
TRBJ1-2,NA,NA,TRBV19,CASSPHRGTGGGYGYTF,TGTGCCAGTAGTCCTCATCGGGGGACGGGGGGCGGCTATGGCTACACCTTC
TRBJ2-7,NA,TRBD2,TRBV19,CASRGGTYEQYF,TGTGCCAGTAGGGGGGGGACGTACGAGCAGTACTTC
TRBJ1-1,NA,NA,TRBV30,CAWSVTGSAEAFF,TGTGCCTGGAGTGTAACCGGGAGCGCTGAAGCTTTCTTT
TRBJ2-7,NA,NA,TRBV7-9,CASSFGSPGTYEQYF,TGTGCCAGCAGCTTTGGTAGTCCAGGCACCTACGAGCAGTACTTC
TRBJ2-7,NA,NA,TRBV7-9,CASSQGQYEQYF,TGTGCCAGCAGCCAGGGACAATACGAGCAGTACTTC
TRBJ2-7,NA,TRBD2,TRBV7-2,CASSSAGGRIYEQYF,TGTGCCAGCAGCTCTGCTGGCGGGAGGATCTACGAGCAGTACTTC
TRBJ2-6,once,NA,TRBV19,CASSPGVGANVLTF,TGTGCCAGTAGTCCCGGGGTTGGGGCCAACGTCCTGACTTTC
TRBJ2-7,NA,NA,TRBV15,CATSRDYRDQYTYEQYF,TGTGCCACCAGCAGAGATTACAGGGATCAATATACCTACGAGCAGTACTTC
TRBJ2-7,NA,NA,TRBV2,CASKSWQGHYEQYF,TGTGCCAGCAAATCTTGGCAGGGCCACTACGAGCAGTACTTC
TRBJ2-2,once,TRBD2,TRBV5-4,CASSPLRGTTGELFF,TGTGCCAGCAGCCCATTGCGGGGGACCACCGGGGAGCTGTTTTTT
TRBJ2-7,NA,TRBD2,TRBV7-9,CASSLDETLAGLGEQYF,TGTGCCAGCAGCTTAGACGAAACCCTAGCGGGATTAGGCGAGCAGTACTTC
TRBJ2-7,NA,TRBD1,TRBV7-3,CASTMWTGLHEQYF,TGTGCCAGCACCATGTGGACAGGGCTCCACGAGCAGTACTTC
TRBJ2-7,NA,NA,TRBV7-2,CAINRDTTYEQYF,TGTGCCATAAACCGGGACACCACGTACGAGCAGTACTTC
TRBJ1-1,NA,NA,TRBV29-1,CSVEDPRTATYSEAFF,TGCAGCGTTGAAGATCCTAGGACAGCGACCTATTCAGAAGCTTTCTTT